A single sample is the source of the 28 T cell receptor beta chains below, sequenced in a study of identical twins. TCRdb redid the calling of the 5' RACE reads with MiXCR, one entry per CDR3 protein. Of hundreds of thousands of distinct CDR3 sequences detected, roughly 6% appear once; the ten largest clones hold about 2%. Sequencing was carried out using naive T cells sorted from blood. Source of these receptors: a man aged 18 to 29 in good health.

This chain uses TRBV4-1 with TRBJ2-3; no clear D gene. The length of the CDR3 is 13 residues. Germline-derived CDR1 and CDR2 are MGHRA and YSYEKL. Trimming stripped 2 bases from V and 10 bases from J, with 13 bases between. CDR3 nucleotide sequence: TGCGCCAGCAGCCAACTCCCAGGTGCGGCGCAGTATTTT. Encoded protein: CASSQLPGAAQYF.

This clonotype has at least ten counts. The chain is built from TRBV12-5 and TRBJ2-5; the match to TRBD1 covers 7 bases. Trimming took 1 base from V and 2 from J; bases not matched to a gene: 7. Per germline, CDR1 LGHNT and CDR2 FRNRAP. The CDR3 is 16 residues long. CDR3 nucleotide sequence: TGTGCTAGTGGTTTGGGGAACCCGGGACAGCAAGAGACCCAGTACTTC. Translated: CASGLGNPGQQETQYF.

This clonotype was recorded many times. This chain uses TRBV6-1 with TRBJ2-3; 8 bases fit TRBD1. CDR1 is MNHNS, CDR2 SASEGT, per germline. V lost 1 base, J lost 3 bases, and 3 bases stayed unmatched. This CDR3 has 15 amino acids. The CDR3 loop reads CASSEGRGQTDTQYF. The CDR3 DNA reads TGTGCCAGCAGTGAAGGCAGGGGGCAGACAGATACGCAGTATTTT.

This chain connects TRBV14 to TRBJ2-1, with D uncertain. The CDR3 is made up of 16 amino acids. The germline CDR1 and CDR2 sequences are SGHDN and FVKESK. Trimming shortened V by 4 bases and J by 2 bases, and 15 bases separated the two germline ends. CDR3 region: CASSPLGAGTYNEQFF. The CDR3 DNA is TGTGCCAGCAGCCCCCTTGGAGCAGGAACCTACAATGAGCAGTTCTTC.

This clonotype was counted between two and nine times. V usage is TRBV5-6 and J usage is TRBJ2-7; a possible D gene is TRBD1 (6 bases). The CDR3 has 13 residues. V was trimmed by 6 bases and J by 0 bases, leaving 10 bases between them. In germline, CDR1 is SGHDT, CDR2 YYEEEE. The chain's CDR3 is CASTVDSSYEQYV. The CDR3 DNA reads TGTGCCAGCACCGTGGACAGCTCCTACGAGCAGTACGTC.

This clonotype has a count of ten or more. The chain uses TRBV20-1 and TRBJ2-3; possible D gene TRBD1, 6 bases. In germline, CDR1 is DFQATT, CDR2 SNEGSKA (reference sequence). The CDR3 sequence is 14 residues long. Between the trimmed V and J ends, which lost 6 bases and 2 bases, there was a span of 15 bases. The CDR3 nucleotides are TGCAGTGCAGACGACAGGTACCACACAGATACGCAGTATTTT. As protein: CSADDRYHTDTQYF.

This clonotype was observed a handful of times. This chain uses TRBV2 with TRBJ2-1; 13 bases align to TRBD2. CDR3 size: 15 residues. V lost 5 bases and J lost 6; bases outside the gene matches: 4. Per germline, CDR1 SNHLY and CDR2 FYNNEI. CDR3 sequence (DNA): TGTGCCAGCAGTCCGACTAGCGGGAGGATCAATGAGCAGTTCTTC. Amino acids: CASSPTSGRINEQFF.

Worth noting for this clonotype: Possible read error: a much larger clone is one base away. The gene calls are TRBV15 and TRBJ1-1; no clear D gene. CDR1 and CDR2 from the germline V gene are LNHNV and YYDKDF (reference sequence). The length of the CDR3 is 12 residues. CDR3 nucleotide sequence: TGTGTCACCAGCAGAGCGGGAACTGAAGCTTTCTTT. It yields the protein CVTSRAGTEAFF.

This chain connects TRBV7-2 to TRBJ2-7, with TRBD1 matching over 7 bases. The CDR3 runs to 15 residues. V was clipped by 1 base and J by 0 bases; unmatched bases: 3. Germline CDR1 reads SGHTA; CDR2 reads FQGNSA. This CDR3 is CASSLDRGDSYEQYF. CDR3 DNA sequence: TGTGCCAGCAGCTTAGACAGGGGCGACTCCTACGAGCAGTACTTC.

This clonotype was detected only a few times. The chain carries TRBV28 and TRBJ2-3; D is possibly TRBD1 (5 bases). Trimming stripped 8 bases from V and 5 bases from J, with 11 bases between. CDR1 MDHEN and CDR2 SYDVKM come from the germline V gene. This CDR3 comprises 12 residues. DNA for the CDR3: TGTGCCAGCGCCAGGGCCCAAGATACGCAGTATTTT. Translation: CASARAQDTQYF. The whole variable domain, filled in from reference TRBV28 and TRBJ2-3, reads DVKVTQSSRYLVKRTGEKVFLECVQDMDHENMFWYRQDPGLGLRLIYFSYDVKMKEKGDIPEGYSVSREKKERFSLILESASTNQTSMYLCASARAQDTQYFGPGTRLTVL.

The table lists this clonotype with many counts. The V gene is TRBV10-3, the J gene TRBJ1-2; TRBD1 is a possible D gene (6 bases). Germline V gene data show CDR1 as ENHRY and CDR2 as SYGVKD. Trimming cost V 4 bases and J 1 base, with 10 bases left between them. The CDR3 has 14 residues. The CDR3 DNA follows: TGTGCCATCAGTGCTAACAGGGATAACTATGGCTACACCTTC. It translates to CAISANRDNYGYTF.

This clonotype was found many times. The rearrangement links TRBV6-5 to TRBJ2-1; no definite D call. This CDR3 region has 14 residues. The V end lost 0 bases, the J end lost 8 bases, and 11 bases lay between the germline ends. CDR1 and CDR2 (germline): MNHEY, SVGAGI. DNA for the CDR3: TGTGCCAGCAGTTACTCCCGGTGGTGGGATGAGCAGTTCTTC. Its translation: CASSYSRWWDEQFF.

The sample holds many counts of this clonotype. The V call is TRBV12-3 or TRBV12-4, the J call TRBJ2-1, with D unclear. Trimming cost V 5 bases and J 5 bases, with 4 bases left between them. This CDR3 contains 11 residues. DNA of the CDR3: TGTGCCAGCAGTCAGAACAATGAGCAGTTCTTC. This gives the protein CASSQNNEQFF.

This clonotype appeared many times. The CDR3 loop is CASSLASGSMETQYF. The CDR3 bases are TGCGCCAGCAGCTTGGCCAGCGGGAGCATGGAGACCCAGTACTTC. The V call is TRBV5-1, the J call TRBJ2-5, with 8 nucleotides matching TRBD2. V lost 0 bases and J lost 5; bases outside the gene matches: 6. This CDR3 has 15 amino acids. Germline loops: CDR1 SGHRS, CDR2 YFSETQ.

Many counts were recorded for this clonotype. The chain uses TRBV12-3 or TRBV12-4 and TRBJ2-5; the D is unclear. The CDR3 is made up of 13 amino acids. V shed 4 bases and J shed 5 bases, with 11 bases lying between them. CDR3 DNA sequence: TGTGCCAGCAGTTACAACCCATGGGAGACCCAGTACTTC. Its translation is CASSYNPWETQYF.

The rearrangement links TRBV7-9 to TRBJ2-2; the D gene is possibly TRBD2 (6 bases). CDR3 length: 15 residues. V was cut by 1 base and J by 2 bases, with 8 bases left in between. The germline V gene encodes CDR1 SEHNR and CDR2 FQNEAQ (reference sequence). CDR3 region: CASSLETSNTGELFF. CDR3 DNA sequence: TGTGCCAGCAGCTTAGAGACTAGTAACACCGGGGAGCTGTTTTTT.

This clonotype was found a few times. The chain joins TRBV24-1 to TRBJ1-5; maybe TRBD1 (5 bases). This CDR3 spans 14 amino acids. CDR1 is KGHDR and CDR2 is SFDVKD in the germline V gene. Deletions cut 8 bases from V and 2 bases from J, with 12 bases between. DNA for the CDR3: TGTGCCACCACCCTGGGAGGGGGCAATCAGCCCCAGCATTTT. Amino acid sequence: CATTLGGGNQPQHF.

This clonotype was found many times. This CDR3 is CASSTEAGAYNEQFF. Written as DNA, the CDR3 is TGTGCCAGCAGCACGGAGGCGGGGGCCTACAATGAGCAGTTCTTC. This rearrangement joins TRBV7-2 to TRBJ2-1; 7 bases agree with TRBD2. This CDR3 has 15 amino acids. Germline V gene data show CDR1 as SGHTA and CDR2 as FQGNSA. V trimming: 5 bases; J trimming: 2 bases; junction bases outside the gene matches: 6.

This clonotype has more than one count but fewer than ten. The chain joins TRBV4-3 to TRBJ2-3, with D perhaps matching TRBD2 (6 bases). The CDR3 has 15 residues. Germline lookup yields CDR1 LGHNA and CDR2 YSLEER. V gave up 4 bases and J gave up 6 bases, with 17 bases separating them. This CDR3 is CASSLAGRFTDTQYF. The CDR3 DNA is TGCGCCAGCAGCCTGGCAGGGAGGTTCACCGATACGCAGTATTTT.

The chain combines TRBV5-1 with TRBJ2-1; 8 nucleotides line up with TRBD2. V was pared by 7 bases and J by 9 bases, with 21 bases of the junction left unmatched. This CDR3 is built from 17 residues. CDR1 and CDR2 from the germline V gene are SGHRS and YFSETQ. The CDR3 loop reads CASQKLAERNFFGEQFF. The CDR3 DNA is TGCGCCAGCCAAAAACTAGCGGAGAGGAATTTTTTTGGTGAGCAGTTCTTC.

V is TRBV7-6 and J is TRBJ2-1; the D gene is possibly TRBD2 (6 bases). From germline, CDR1 is SGHVS and CDR2 FNYEAQ. The CDR3 length is 17 residues. V was clipped by 4 bases and J by 3 bases, with 19 bases between them. The CDR3 here is CASSSTLDSGIYNEQFF. As DNA, the CDR3 is TGTGCCAGCAGCTCCACACTAGATAGCGGAATCTACAATGAGCAGTTCTTC.

This clonotype has ten or more counts. The chain couples TRBV6-5 to TRBJ2-1; D tentatively fits TRBD1 or TRBD2 (6 bases each). The CDR3 length is 17 residues. Germline V gene sequence: CDR1 MNHEY, CDR2 SVGAGI. V dropped 2 bases and J dropped 4 bases, with 18 bases sitting between them. The chain's CDR3 is CASSYAIAERGYNEQFF. In DNA, the CDR3 is TGTGCCAGCAGTTACGCCATAGCGGAAAGGGGGTACAATGAGCAGTTCTTC.

This clonotype was seen a few times. CDR3: CASSLVPGTSGNYEQYF. DNA for the CDR3: TGTGCCAGTAGTTTAGTCCCCGGGACTAGCGGGAACTACGAGCAGTACTTC. V and J are TRBV19 and TRBJ2-7; TRBD2 matches 13 bases. The trim removed 5 bases at V and 3 bases at J, leaving 10 bases unmatched. Germline V gives CDR1 LNHDA, CDR2 SQIVND (reference sequence). The CDR3 extends over 17 amino acids.

This clonotype was recorded at least ten times. This chain uses TRBV12-3 or TRBV12-4 with TRBJ1-2; tentatively, D is TRBD1 (5 bases). Trimming shortened V by 3 bases and J by 5 bases, and 13 bases separated the two germline ends. This CDR3 is built from 14 residues. The CDR3 is CASSLGLQSYGYTF. The DNA of the CDR3 is TGTGCCAGCAGTTTGGGGCTGCAGTCATATGGCTACACCTTC.

This clonotype was detected ten times or more. The chain uses TRBV27 and TRBJ2-3, with 14 bases identical to TRBD2. This CDR3 is 18 amino acids long. V was clipped by 6 bases and J by 0 bases; unmatched bases: 8. CDR1 and CDR2 from the germline V gene are MNHEY and SMNVEV (reference sequence). The DNA of the CDR3 is TGTGCCAGCAGACGGGGACTAGCGGGAGTATTAAGCACAGATACGCAGTATTTT. Translating gives CASRRGLAGVLSTDTQYF.

As to this clonotype: A read error is possible here, since a much larger clone lies one base away. The chain carries TRBV29-1 and TRBJ2-3, with D possibly matching TRBD2 (6 bases). Germline V CDR1 and CDR2: SQVTM, ANQGSEA. The CDR3 sequence is 10 residues long. The CDR3 sequence is CSLWRDTQCF. In DNA, the CDR3 is TGCAGCTTATGGAGGGATACGCAGTGTTTT.

This clonotype has a count of ten or more. The chain carries TRBV5-6 and TRBJ2-7; 7 positions match TRBD2. Germline V lookup: CDR1 SGHDT, CDR2 YYEEEE. J was trimmed by 6 bases and V by 2 bases; bases with no gene match: 8. The CDR3 has 14 residues. CDR3 residues: CASSFISGRVEQYV. Here the CDR3 DNA reads TGTGCCAGCAGCTTTATTAGCGGGCGGGTCGAGCAGTACGTC.

At least ten counts were recorded for this clonotype. V is TRBV13 and J is TRBJ1-1; perhaps TRBD1 as D (5 bases). The length of the CDR3 is 14 residues. Trimming shortened V by 5 bases and J by 5 bases, and 15 bases separated the two germline ends. Germline V gene lookup returns CDR1 PRHDT and CDR2 FYEKMQ (reference sequence). CDR3: CASSRVGGSTEAFF. CDR3 bases: TGTGCCAGCAGCCGGGTCGGGGGAAGTACTGAAGCTTTCTTT.